Given below is one T cell receptor beta chain in context. The antigen is unknown. This table comes from immunoSEQ multiplex PCR, and its TCRdb copy is limited to in-frame clones, with some not included. The table includes 350,000 to 500,000 clones, 90% detected once. The sample is drawn from a study of Ad26.COV2.S vaccination and SARS-CoV-2 variants. Study at large: The authors gave Ad26.COV2.S intramuscularly, either once or twice 56 days apart.

Noted treatment: about 20 received Ad26.COV2.S at low or high dose, single or two shots; 5 received placebo; per-sample allocation not given. It was on day 63 after the first vaccine or placebo injection that samples were taken. Study-wide points: Vaccinees displayed broader spike-specific TCR repertoires than placebo recipients. Quantification of TCR breadth and depth may have yielded underestimates of total T cell responses. Once vaccination had occurred, spike-specific CD8+ and CD4+ T cell responses reportedly showed substantial breadth.

This CDR3 has 18 residues. The trim removed 4 bases at V and 1 base at J, leaving 14 bases unmatched. Germline-derived CDR1 and CDR2 are SEHNR and FQNEAQ (reference sequence). V usage is TRBV7-9 and J usage is TRBJ1-2; 8 bases are shared with TRBD1. The sample in question was peripheral blood, obtained in a trial of Ad26.COV2.S vaccine versus placebo. The TCR comes from a person between 18 and 59 years old who received the Ad26.COV2.S COVID-19 vaccine or a placebo. The CDR3 spells CASSSSNLGTGLNYGYTF. Here the CDR3 DNA reads TGTGCCAGCAGCTCCAGTAATTTAGGGACAGGCCTTAACTATGGCTACACCTTC.